The 8 T cell receptor beta chains reported below all come from one sample, sequenced in a study of identical twins. TCRdb recomputed calls from the 5' RACE reads with MiXCR, one row per CDR3 protein. The repertoire holds about 570,000 distinct CDR3 sequences, with 7.5% to 10% as singletons. The same specimen was also included in a second study, on yellow fever vaccine responses in identical twins.

Material: PBMCs. The receptors derive from a woman between 18 and 30 years old in good health.

This clonotype was seen at least ten times. The chain joins TRBV5-1 to TRBJ2-7, with TRBD1 matching 7 bases. The V gene end was trimmed by 4 bases and the J gene end by 1 base; junction bases not matched to a gene: 14. Germline CDR1 and CDR2: SGHRS and YFSETQ. The length of the CDR3 is 17 residues. The CDR3 DNA reads TGCGCCAGCAGCGTTGACCCACCGGGACAGACGTCCTACGAGCAGTACTTC. This sequence encodes CASSVDPPGQTSYEQYF.

The gene calls are TRBV11-2 and TRBJ2-5; 7 bases are a match to TRBD2. In germline, CDR1 is SGHAT, CDR2 FQNNGV. J gave up 2 bases and V 5 bases, and 20 bases lay outside the gene matches. The CDR3 covers 19 residues. Here the CDR3 reads CASSLLVIGGSAGQETQYF. CDR3 DNA sequence: TGTGCCAGCAGCCTACTTGTGATTGGCGGGAGTGCGGGGCAAGAGACCCAGTACTTC.

This clonotype came up a few times. This CDR3 reads CASSVGGTDPYEQYF. The CDR3 coding sequence is TGTGCCAGCAGCGTAGGCGGGACGGATCCCTACGAGCAGTACTTC. V gene TRBV9 combines with J gene TRBJ2-7; D might be TRBD2 (6 bases). CDR1 and CDR2 from the germline V gene are SGDLS and YYNGEE. Between the trimmed V and J ends, which lost 0 bases and 2 bases, there was a span of 12 bases. This CDR3 contains 15 residues.

This clonotype was detected a few times. The gene calls are TRBV2 and TRBJ2-7; no reliable D call. Trimming cost V 8 bases and J 4 bases, with 9 bases left between them. Per germline, CDR1 SNHLY and CDR2 FYNNEI. There are 11 residues in the CDR3. The CDR3: CASGRPYEQYF. The CDR3 DNA reads TGTGCCAGCGGCCGCCCGTACGAGCAGTACTTC.

A few counts support this clonotype. CDR3 region: CASSYVGGLSRSNEQFF. The CDR3 DNA is TGTGCCAGCAGTTACGTGGGAGGGCTCTCGCGGTCCAATGAGCAGTTCTTC. V usage is TRBV6-5 and J usage is TRBJ2-1; 7 bases align to TRBD2. The CDR3 runs to 17 residues. The J segment lost 6 bases and the V segment lost 2 bases, leaving 13 bases of the junction unmatched. Germline V gene sequence: CDR1 MNHEY, CDR2 SVGAGI.

The V call is TRBV12-3 or TRBV12-4, the J call TRBJ2-7, with TRBD2 identical over 12 bases. With V trimmed by 6 bases and J by 4 bases, 4 bases remained unmatched. The CDR3 sequence is 14 residues long. The chain's CDR3 is CASSLAGGEYEQYF. As DNA, the CDR3 is TGTGCCAGCAGCCTAGCGGGAGGGGAGTACGAGCAGTACTTC.

This clonotype was seen only a few times. The J gene is TRBJ2-1, the V gene TRBV7-9; D is ambiguous. Germline assignment: CDR1 SEHNR and CDR2 FQNEAQ (reference sequence). V shed 1 base and J shed 7 bases, with 11 bases lying between them. This CDR3 has 14 amino acids. The CDR3 loop is CASSLVGSWNEQFF. The CDR3 bases are TGTGCCAGCAGCTTAGTAGGAAGTTGGAATGAGCAGTTCTTC.

This clonotype was seen at least ten times. The chain combines TRBV12-3 or TRBV12-4 with TRBJ2-3; maybe TRBD2 (6 bases). Trimming cost V 3 bases and J 3 bases, with 13 bases left between them. The CDR3 is made up of 15 amino acids. The CDR3 sequence is CASSFASGWTDTQYF. CDR3 nucleotide sequence: TGTGCCAGCAGTTTCGCAAGCGGGTGGACAGATACGCAGTATTTT.